This is a list of T cell receptor beta chains from one sample in a study of human T cells and chemical hapten exposure. TCRdb reprocessed the RACE reads with MiXCR, giving one entry per CDR3 protein. Among under 50,000 distinct CDR3 sequences listed, about 3.5% were seen once. Sample: whole blood. These receptors were taken from a human donor in good health. Some clones in this sample may be carry-over from other donors' samples. CDR3s include the opening cysteine and the closing phenylalanine or tryptophan. The D gene is left open where the match is weak. Size is omitted from some rows. Given values are once, few, many or a class for expanded clones.

d_call: TRBD2
j_call: TRBJ2-7
clone_size: many
v_call: TRBV4-2
cdr3_aa: CASSRGTSGAYEQYF
cdr3_nt: TGTGCCAGCAGCCGAGGAACTAGCGGAGCCTACGAGCAGTACTTC

d_call: TRBD2
j_call: TRBJ2-1
clone_size: many
v_call: TRBV20-1
cdr3_aa: CSASPLFSSGSYNEQFF
cdr3_nt: TGCAGTGCATCCCCTCTTTTTTCTAGCGGGAGTTACAATGAGCAGTTCTTC

d_call: NA
j_call: TRBJ1-5
clone_size: NA
v_call: TRBV19
cdr3_aa: CASKVRTRGNQPQHF
cdr3_nt: TGTGCCAGTAAGGTCCGGACGAGGGGCAATCAGCCCCAGCATTTT

d_call: NA
j_call: TRBJ2-3
clone_size: many
v_call: TRBV27
cdr3_aa: CASRGDTQYF
cdr3_nt: TGTGCCAGCAGGGGAGATACGCAGTATTTT

d_call: NA
j_call: TRBJ2-1
clone_size: many
v_call: TRBV25-1
cdr3_aa: CASSLDGLEFF
cdr3_nt: TGTGCCAGCAGCCTGGACGGGTTGGAGTTCTTC

d_call: NA
j_call: TRBJ2-1
clone_size: few
v_call: TRBV15
cdr3_aa: CATSRPGSGLLFNEQFF
cdr3_nt: TGTGCCACCAGCAGACCCGGCTCGGGGCTTCTCTTCAATGAGCAGTTCTTC

d_call: NA
j_call: TRBJ2-7
clone_size: many
v_call: TRBV6-6
cdr3_aa: CASSYEGSYEQYF
cdr3_nt: TGTGCCAGCAGTTACGAGGGCTCCTACGAGCAGTACTTC

d_call: TRBD1
j_call: TRBJ2-1
clone_size: many
v_call: TRBV11-2
cdr3_aa: CASSLGGTGAYNEQFF
cdr3_nt: TGTGCCAGCAGCTTAGGTGGGACAGGGGCCTACAATGAGCAGTTCTTC

d_call: NA
j_call: TRBJ1-1
clone_size: few
v_call: TRBV7-9
cdr3_aa: CASSPPDQREAFF
cdr3_nt: TGTGCCAGCAGCCCCCCCGATCAACGGGAAGCTTTCTTT

d_call: NA
j_call: TRBJ1-3
clone_size: many
v_call: TRBV27
cdr3_aa: CASSRSRSDSAGNTIYF
cdr3_nt: TGTGCCAGCAGTCGGAGTCGTAGCGACAGTGCTGGAAACACCATATATTTT

d_call: NA
j_call: TRBJ1-2
clone_size: few
v_call: TRBV10-2
cdr3_aa: CASSERGDYGYTF
cdr3_nt: TGCGCCAGCAGTGAGAGGGGTGACTATGGCTACACCTTC

d_call: TRBD2
j_call: TRBJ2-3
clone_size: many
v_call: TRBV27
cdr3_aa: CASRTTLAGVFADTQYF
cdr3_nt: TGTGCCAGCAGAACAACTCTAGCGGGAGTTTTCGCAGATACGCAGTATTTT

d_call: NA
j_call: TRBJ1-4
clone_size: many
v_call: TRBV5-1
cdr3_aa: CASSPGRLDEKLFF
cdr3_nt: TGCGCCAGCAGCCCCGGACGGCTGGATGAAAAACTGTTTTTT

d_call: NA
j_call: TRBJ2-3
clone_size: many
v_call: TRBV29-1
cdr3_aa: CSVGGQQGADTQYF
cdr3_nt: TGCAGCGTTGGGGGACAACAGGGCGCAGATACGCAGTATTTT

d_call: NA
j_call: TRBJ2-1
clone_size: few
v_call: TRBV5-4
cdr3_aa: CASSLNWNNEQFF
cdr3_nt: TGTGCCAGCAGCTTAAATTGGAACAATGAGCAGTTCTTC

d_call: NA
j_call: TRBJ2-1
clone_size: many
v_call: TRBV2
cdr3_aa: CASSDEPEQFF
cdr3_nt: TGTGCCAGCAGTGATGAGCCTGAGCAGTTCTTC

d_call: TRBD2
j_call: TRBJ2-5
clone_size: many
v_call: TRBV19
cdr3_aa: CASSIQQRGETQYF
cdr3_nt: TGTGCCAGTAGTATCCAACAGCGGGGGGAGACCCAGTACTTC

d_call: TRBD1
j_call: TRBJ2-3
clone_size: few
v_call: TRBV19
cdr3_aa: CASSMEQGGSDTQYF
cdr3_nt: TGTGCCAGTAGTATGGAACAGGGGGGTTCAGATACGCAGTATTTT

d_call: TRBD1
j_call: TRBJ2-5
clone_size: many
v_call: TRBV3-1
cdr3_aa: CASSPQGASRAQYF
cdr3_nt: TGTGCCAGCAGCCCCCAGGGGGCCTCAAGAGCCCAGTACTTC

d_call: NA
j_call: TRBJ2-3
clone_size: few
v_call: TRBV7-2
cdr3_aa: CASSLGLVGASGLPDTQYF
cdr3_nt: TGTGCCAGCAGCTTAGGGTTGGTTGGGGCGTCGGGGTTACCAGATACGCAGTATTTT

d_call: NA
j_call: TRBJ1-2
clone_size: many
v_call: TRBV12-2
cdr3_aa: CASRLKSPSPGYTF
cdr3_nt: TGTGCAAGTCGCTTAAAGTCGCCCTCCCCTGGCTACACCTTC

d_call: TRBD2
j_call: TRBJ2-3
clone_size: many
v_call: TRBV29-1
cdr3_aa: CSAGRGTSPDTQYF
cdr3_nt: TGCAGCGCCGGACGCGGGACTAGCCCAGATACGCAGTATTTT

d_call: TRBD2
j_call: TRBJ2-2
clone_size: NA
v_call: TRBV24-1
cdr3_aa: CATSDPTSGATGELFF
cdr3_nt: TGTGCCACCAGTGATCCGACTAGCGGGGCAACCGGGGAGCTGTTTTTT

d_call: NA
j_call: TRBJ2-1
clone_size: many
v_call: TRBV10-3
cdr3_aa: CAISDATWDEQFF
cdr3_nt: TGTGCCATCAGCGACGCGACCTGGGATGAGCAGTTCTTC

d_call: NA
j_call: TRBJ1-2
clone_size: many
v_call: TRBV20-1
cdr3_aa: CSARDPTNYGYTF
cdr3_nt: TGCAGTGCTAGAGATCCGACGAACTATGGCTACACCTTC

d_call: TRBD2
j_call: TRBJ2-3
clone_size: many
v_call: TRBV20-1
cdr3_aa: CSAREAGGGTDTQYF
cdr3_nt: TGCAGTGCTAGAGAAGCGGGAGGGGGCACAGATACGCAGTATTTT

d_call: NA
j_call: TRBJ2-7
clone_size: few
v_call: TRBV12-3/TRBV12-4
cdr3_aa: CASRKTGSEQYF
cdr3_nt: TGTGCCAGCAGAAAGACAGGAAGCGAGCAGTACTTC

d_call: NA
j_call: TRBJ1-5
clone_size: many
v_call: TRBV28
cdr3_aa: CASNRGNQPQHF
cdr3_nt: TGTGCCAGCAATAGGGGGAATCAGCCCCAGCATTTT

d_call: NA
j_call: TRBJ1-3
clone_size: few
v_call: TRBV28
cdr3_aa: CASSPSTDRNTIYF
cdr3_nt: TGTGCCAGCAGTCCCTCGACAGATCGAAACACCATATATTTT

d_call: TRBD2
j_call: TRBJ2-1
clone_size: many
v_call: TRBV11-1
cdr3_aa: CASSLGDYSEQFF
cdr3_nt: TGTGCCAGCAGCTTAGGGGACTACAGTGAGCAGTTCTTC

d_call: TRBD1
j_call: TRBJ2-7
clone_size: NA
v_call: TRBV3-1
cdr3_aa: CASSQYRTGASEQYF
cdr3_nt: TGTGCCAGCAGCCAATATAGGACAGGGGCCAGCGAGCAGTACTTC

d_call: NA
j_call: TRBJ2-7
clone_size: many
v_call: TRBV7-3
cdr3_aa: CASSFDFSYEQYF
cdr3_nt: TGTGCCAGCAGCTTCGACTTCTCCTACGAGCAGTACTTC

d_call: TRBD1
j_call: TRBJ1-6
clone_size: few
v_call: TRBV24-1
cdr3_aa: CATSDSGQPNSPLHF
cdr3_nt: TGTGCCACCAGTGATTCGGGACAGCCCAATTCACCCCTCCACTTT

d_call: NA
j_call: TRBJ2-5
clone_size: few
v_call: TRBV5-1
cdr3_aa: CASSPGPQETQYF
cdr3_nt: TGCGCCAGCAGCCCGGGACCCCAAGAGACCCAGTACTTC

d_call: NA
j_call: TRBJ2-3
clone_size: many
v_call: TRBV6-5
cdr3_aa: CASTAGSSTDTQYF
cdr3_nt: TGTGCCAGCACAGCGGGTTCTAGCACAGATACGCAGTATTTT

d_call: NA
j_call: TRBJ1-2
clone_size: many
v_call: TRBV9
cdr3_aa: CASSPRHGGYTF
cdr3_nt: TGTGCCAGCAGCCCCCGGCATGGTGGCTACACCTTC

d_call: TRBD1
j_call: TRBJ1-1
clone_size: many
v_call: TRBV29-1
cdr3_aa: CSVAKRTGNTEAFF
cdr3_nt: TGCAGCGTGGCAAAAAGGACAGGGAACACTGAAGCTTTCTTT

d_call: TRBD1
j_call: TRBJ1-5
clone_size: many
v_call: TRBV20-1
cdr3_aa: CSAGEQGALGNQPQHF
cdr3_nt: TGCAGTGCTGGAGAACAGGGGGCTTTGGGCAATCAGCCCCAGCATTTT

d_call: NA
j_call: TRBJ2-3
clone_size: few
v_call: TRBV7-2
cdr3_aa: CASSTYHGTSRGADTQYF
cdr3_nt: TGTGCCAGCAGCACCTACCATGGTACCTCCCGGGGCGCAGATACGCAGTATTTT

d_call: NA
j_call: TRBJ2-3
clone_size: many
v_call: TRBV2
cdr3_aa: CASTPDTDTQYF
cdr3_nt: TGTGCCAGCACTCCGGACACAGATACGCAGTATTTT

d_call: NA
j_call: TRBJ2-2
clone_size: many
v_call: TRBV4-1
cdr3_aa: CASSQVMGGGWYGELFF
cdr3_nt: TGCGCCAGCAGCCAAGTCATGGGGGGAGGATGGTACGGGGAGCTGTTTTTT

d_call: NA
j_call: TRBJ2-7
clone_size: NA
v_call: TRBV5-1
cdr3_aa: CASTKQVSSYEQYF
cdr3_nt: TGCGCCAGCACCAAGCAGGTGAGCTCCTACGAGCAGTACTTC